This TCR beta chain was sequenced during a study of blood T cell repertoires in COVID-19 (dated by TCRdb to 2018 to 2020). Some background on the complete study: Collaborator samples came from the United States, Italy and Spain and covered acute and convalescent phases of COVID-19. The dataset comprised deeply sampled blood TCRbeta repertoires from subjects exposed to, actively infected with, or recovered from COVID-19. Samples came from the ongoing ImmuneRACE study (first 160 participants) plus 1,254 subjects from 6 global collaborators. Sample metadata almost always included a de-identified subject ID, COVID-19 status, age in years and sex. The material from the prospective study consisted of cDNA or gDNA derived from T cells, B-cell-depleted T cells, or PBMCs. Where available, HLA class I and class II types were taken from metadata supplied by the sample provider and were not determined by assay-based typing. The repertoires were released in a freely available public database intended as a resource for research on the immune response to SARS-CoV-2.

TCRbeta CDR3 regions were amplified from genomic DNA using the immunoSEQ Assay, a bias-controlled multiplex PCR. The paper's processing steps were these. Nucleated cell counts per sample were estimated from amplification of reference gene primers within the assay. Sequence reads were collapsed and filtered to measure the absolute abundance of every unique TCRbeta CDR3 rearrangement. For each sample, productive Simpson clonality was calculated as the square root of Simpson's diversity index over productive rearrangements. Entries here come from immuneACCESS through TCRdb and include only in-frame sequences with V and J called. Some clones fail to appear in such tables; in the studies checked, an unresolved V gene covers under half of the shortfall, and the cause of the remainder is unknown. D and trimming were read from the DNA, whereas the V and J calls and clone size are those reported in that table. In this sample the table shows 200,000 to 300,000 clones, nearly 85% of which occur a single time. Jointly, the top ten make up around 5.2% of the sample.

Collaborating institutions collected whole blood in K2EDTA tubes following their own protocols. For TCRbeta analysis, collaborators shipped samples in one of three forms: frozen whole blood, isolated PBMCs, or DNA extracted from either of those sample types. This clone was observed many times. Its antigen is not yet known. The record has no base qualities; no much larger clone is one base away. Via the germline V gene, CDR1 is MNHNS and CDR2 SASEGT. CDR3 length: 16 amino acids, cysteine to phenylalanine. Of all the DNA, just the CDR3 is kept, 48 bases in frame from base 1. Trimming takes 3 bases off V and 6 bases off J; junction bases not matched to a gene: 12. Findings and caveats that apply to the study as a whole: Clinical and demographic metadata were provided uncurated, with the amount varying by source and participant.

The sequencing sample was made of peripheral blood. The sequence is built from TRBV6-1 and TRBJ2-7; a stretch of 9 junction bases matches TRBD2. This TCR was sampled from a human donor in a cohort sampled during active COVID-19. The nucleotide sequence is TGTGCCAGCAGTGACGGTAAAAGCGGGAGGCCTGGCGAGCAGTACTTC. It specifies CASSDGKSGRPGEQYF.